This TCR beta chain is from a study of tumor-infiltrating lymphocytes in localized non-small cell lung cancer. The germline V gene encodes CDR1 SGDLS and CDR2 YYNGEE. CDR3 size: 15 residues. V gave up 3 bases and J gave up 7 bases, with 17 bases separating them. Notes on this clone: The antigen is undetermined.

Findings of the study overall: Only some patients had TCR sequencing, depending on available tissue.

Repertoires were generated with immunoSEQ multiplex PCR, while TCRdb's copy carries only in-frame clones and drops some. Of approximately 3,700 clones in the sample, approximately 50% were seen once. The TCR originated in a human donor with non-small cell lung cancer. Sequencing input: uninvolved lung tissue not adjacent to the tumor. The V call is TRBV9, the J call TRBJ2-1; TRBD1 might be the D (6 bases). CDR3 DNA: TGTGCCAGCAGCGAGGGGACACTGGGTAAAAATGAGCAGTTCTTC. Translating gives CASSEGTLGKNEQFF.